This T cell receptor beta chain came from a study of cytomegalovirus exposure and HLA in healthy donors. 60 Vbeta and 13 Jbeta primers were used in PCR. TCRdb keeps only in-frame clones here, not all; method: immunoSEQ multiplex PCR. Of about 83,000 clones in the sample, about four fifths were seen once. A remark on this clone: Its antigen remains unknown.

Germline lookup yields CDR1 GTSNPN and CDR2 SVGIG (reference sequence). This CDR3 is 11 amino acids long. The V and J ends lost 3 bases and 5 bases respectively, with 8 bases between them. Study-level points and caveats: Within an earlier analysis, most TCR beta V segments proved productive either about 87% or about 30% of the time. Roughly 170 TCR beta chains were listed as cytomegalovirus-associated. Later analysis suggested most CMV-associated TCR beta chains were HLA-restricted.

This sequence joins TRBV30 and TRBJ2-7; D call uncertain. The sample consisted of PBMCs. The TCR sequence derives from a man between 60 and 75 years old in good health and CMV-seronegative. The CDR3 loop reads CAWSFIDEQYF. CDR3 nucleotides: TGTGCCTGGAGCTTTATAGACGAGCAGTACTTC.